One sample yielded the 29 T cell receptor beta chains listed below, sequenced in a study of T cells in Graves' hyperthyroidism and ophthalmopathy. The investigators amplified TCR beta CDR3 regions from RNA transcripts. A set of HTBI primers served as the primers for a first-round RT-PCR of the TCR CDR3. TCRdb re-called the multiplex PCR reads through MiXCR, storing one row per CDR3 protein. The sample holds 300,000 to 450,000 distinct CDR3 sequences, 15% to 19% seen once. Specimen: blood. The receptor source for this set is a young woman with Graves' hyperthyroidism that later progressed to Graves' ophthalmopathy.

As regards this clonotype: A much larger clonotype is one base distant, so this may be a read error. The chain couples TRBV29-1 to TRBJ1-2; perhaps TRBD1 as D (5 bases). Deletions cut 2 bases from V and 6 bases from J, with 16 bases between. The CDR3 is 14 residues long. Germline V gene data show CDR1 as SQVTM and CDR2 as ANQGSEA. In nucleotides, the CDR3 is TGCAGCGTTGAAAGTCAGGGAGAAGGAGATGGCTACACCTTC. As protein: CSVESQGEGDGYTF.

At least ten counts were recorded for this clonotype. The chain combines TRBV7-3 with TRBJ2-3, with D possibly being TRBD1 (6 bases). The CDR3 has 16 residues. Trimming stripped 5 bases from V and 1 base from J, with 16 bases between. Germline V gene lookup returns CDR1 SGHTA and CDR2 FQGTGA. The chain's CDR3 is CASSPISTGRTDTQYF. CDR3 DNA: TGTGCCAGCAGCCCCATCAGTACAGGGCGCACAGATACGCAGTATTTT.

This clonotype was observed at least ten times. The rearrangement links TRBV28 to TRBJ2-5, with D unclear. Trimming left V 6 bases short and J 0 bases short, with 14 bases between. Germline V gene data show CDR1 as MDHEN and CDR2 as SYDVKM. The CDR3 has 15 residues. CDR3 sequence: CASSPSRGYQETQYF. The CDR3 nucleotides read TGTGCCAGCAGCCCTAGTCGTGGGTACCAAGAGACCCAGTACTTC.

V is TRBV7-2 and J is TRBJ2-2, with 12 bases fitting TRBD2. After removal of 10 bases from V and 3 bases from J, the junction contained 6 bases not matched to a gene. Germline V gene data show CDR1 as SGHTA and CDR2 as FQGNSA. This CDR3 is built from 15 residues. In nucleotides, the CDR3 is TGTGCCACGACTAGCGGGAGTTGGTACACCGGGGAGCTGTTTTTT. It translates to CATTSGSWYTGELFF.

The table lists this clonotype with many counts. This chain connects TRBV20-1 to TRBJ1-5; 11 bases are shared with TRBD1. There are 17 residues in the CDR3. Germline loops: CDR1 DFQATT, CDR2 SNEGSKA (reference sequence). Trimming cost V 5 bases and J 3 bases; bases outside gene matches: 12. The CDR3 sequence is CSAFPVGGQGDNQPQHF. DNA for the CDR3: TGCAGTGCTTTCCCGGTCGGGGGACAGGGGGACAATCAGCCCCAGCATTTT.

The CDR3 DNA reads as TGTGCCAGCAGCAGGGACCTCCCTCGAGGGTACTATGGCTACACCTTC. Amino acid sequence: CASSRDLPRGYYGYTF. V gene TRBV27 combines with J gene TRBJ1-2; tentatively, D is TRBD1 (5 bases). V gave up 6 bases and J gave up 3 bases, with 20 bases separating them. CDR1 MNHEY and CDR2 SMNVEV come from the germline V gene (reference sequence). The CDR3 runs to 16 residues.

This clonotype was detected only a few times. The chain employs TRBV27 and TRBJ2-1, with 11 bases fitting TRBD2. Trimming took 6 bases from V and 9 from J; bases not matched to a gene: 4. The CDR3 runs to 13 residues. Germline CDR1 and CDR2: MNHEY and SMNVEV (reference sequence). The CDR3 loop reads CASRLAGAAEQFF. The CDR3 coding sequence is TGTGCCAGCAGACTAGCGGGAGCGGCTGAGCAGTTCTTC.

A few counts support this clonotype. The chain uses TRBV7-9 and TRBJ1-1; no firm D call. Germline loops: CDR1 SEHNR, CDR2 FQNEAQ (reference sequence). V shed 4 bases and J shed 6 bases, with 21 bases lying between them. The CDR3 consists of 16 residues. The CDR3 loop is CASSSLRVAGAPEAFF. CDR3 sequence (DNA): TGTGCCAGCAGCTCATTAAGGGTGGCAGGTGCCCCTGAAGCTTTCTTT. Using reference TRBV7-9 and TRBJ1-1 for the parts outside the CDR3, the full variable domain is DTGVSQNPRHKITKRGQNVTFRCDPISEHNRLYWYRQTLGQGPEFLTYFQNEAQLEKSRLLSDRFSAERPKGSFSTLEIQRTEQGDSAMYLCASSSLRVAGAPEAFFGQGTRLTVV.

This chain uses TRBV20-1 with TRBJ1-5; D uncertain. This CDR3 region has 12 residues. The germline V and J ends were trimmed by 3 bases and 4 bases, with 7 bases remaining between them. Germline-derived CDR1 and CDR2 are DFQATT and SNEGSKA (reference sequence). The CDR3 sequence: CSASGVNQPQHF. The CDR3, as DNA: TGCAGTGCTAGTGGAGTGAATCAGCCCCAGCATTTT.

This clonotype was seen a handful of times. This chain joins TRBV6-1 and TRBJ2-2, with 9 bases identical to TRBD2. Germline CDR1 and CDR2: MNHNS and SASEGT. The CDR3 consists of 16 residues. J lost 3 bases, V lost 5 bases, and 7 bases had no gene match. CDR3 sequence (DNA): TGTGCCAGCAGTTTCCAGCGGGAGGTTTACACCGGGGAGCTGTTTTTT. Protein product: CASSFQREVYTGELFF.

At least ten counts were recorded for this clonotype. This chain connects TRBV30 to TRBJ2-7; 8 bases are shared with TRBD1. The germline V gene encodes CDR1 GTSNPN and CDR2 SVGIG (reference sequence). The CDR3 is made up of 14 amino acids. J gave up 2 bases and V 2 bases, and 5 bases lay outside the gene matches. The CDR3 sequence: CAWSLAGQAYEQYF. In DNA, the CDR3 is TGTGCCTGGAGTCTTGCGGGACAGGCCTACGAGCAGTACTTC.

This clonotype was recorded many times. The chain has TRBV7-8 and TRBJ1-1, with D possibly matching TRBD1 (5 bases). Germline CDR1 reads SGHVS; CDR2 reads FQNEAQ. Trimming took off 0 bases at V and 1 base at J, with 9 bases between the two ends. CDR3 size: 15 residues. The CDR3 reads CASSLAPGENTEAFF. As DNA, the CDR3 is TGTGCCAGCAGCTTAGCCCCGGGGGAGAACACTGAAGCTTTCTTT.

This clonotype was detected only a few times. CDR3 residues: CATATDSGNIQYF. The CDR3 bases are TGTGCCACCGCTACAGACAGTGGAAACATTCAGTACTTC. The chain links TRBV15 to TRBJ2-4, with D perhaps TRBD1 (5 bases). The CDR3 has 13 residues. The V gene's germline CDR1 is LNHNV and CDR2 YYDKDF (reference sequence). Trimming took 8 bases from V and 6 from J, leaving 14 bases between them.

Regarding this clonotype: A much larger clone lies one base from this, so it may be a read error. This sequence joins TRBV7-3 and TRBJ2-1, with TRBD2 as a possible D gene (6 bases). The V end was cut by 1 base, the J end by 10 bases, with 17 bases between. CDR1 is SGHTA and CDR2 is FQGTGA in the germline V gene. The CDR3 runs 15 residues. DNA of the CDR3: TGTGCCAGCAGCTTAAACGGGAGACTTATAAAGGAGCAGTTCTTC. Translation: CASSLNGRLIKEQFF.

This clonotype was detected many times. This chain uses TRBV7-9 with TRBJ2-5; D remains ambiguous. Trimming left V 2 bases short and J 5 bases short, with 15 bases between. This CDR3 spans 15 amino acids. Germline assignment: CDR1 SEHNR and CDR2 FQNEAQ (reference sequence). The CDR3 loop reads CASSLTDGRWETQYF. CDR3 DNA: TGTGCCAGCAGCTTAACGGACGGGCGATGGGAGACCCAGTACTTC.

In its sample, this clonotype was seen many times. The V and J genes are TRBV2 and TRBJ1-1; no firm D call. In germline, CDR1 is SNHLY, CDR2 FYNNEI. The CDR3 length is 12 residues. Trimming cost V 5 bases and J 8 bases, with 12 bases left between them. CDR3 nucleotide sequence: TGTGCCAGCAGTCCCGAGTTCAGGGAAGCTTTCTTT. This sequence encodes CASSPEFREAFF.

V is TRBV6-2 or TRBV6-3 and J is TRBJ2-2; weak D call: TRBD2 (6 bases). Deletions cut 0 bases from V and 2 bases from J, with 31 bases between. The CDR3 runs 23 residues. Germline V gives CDR1 MNHEY, CDR2 SVGEGT. CDR3 residues: CASSYSTGVSGPSGRRNTGELFF. Here the CDR3 DNA reads TGTGCCAGCAGTTACTCGACGGGGGTTAGCGGTCCATCCGGCAGGAGAAACACCGGGGAGCTGTTTTTT.

This clonotype was counted a few times. J is TRBJ2-1 and V is TRBV20-1; the match to TRBD2 covers 8 bases. The germline gives CDR1 DFQATT, CDR2 SNEGSKA (reference sequence). The CDR3 has 14 amino acids. Trimming at V came to 5 bases and at J to 3 bases, leaving 6 bases not matched to a gene. The CDR3 DNA is TGCAGTGCTGTTCGGGAGGGCCTCTACAATGAGCAGTTCTTC. This codes for CSAVREGLYNEQFF.

With respect to this clonotype: A read error may account for a junction end that differs from germline. J is TRBJ2-2 and V is TRBV28; D possibly matches TRBD1 or TRBD2 (5 bases each). This CDR3 contains 14 residues. Germline loops: CDR1 MDHEN, CDR2 SYDVKM. The CDR3 DNA reads as TGTGCCAGCAGTTCGATCTACGGGACCGGGGAGCCGTTTTTT. As protein: CASSSIYGTGEPFF.

This clonotype was seen at least ten times. V gene TRBV2 combines with J gene TRBJ2-1; D is perhaps TRBD2 (6 bases). V dropped 7 bases and J dropped 0 bases, with 13 bases sitting between them. The germline V gene encodes CDR1 SNHLY and CDR2 FYNNEI. This CDR3 spans 15 amino acids. CDR3 sequence reads: CASKREESSYNEQFF. The CDR3 DNA is TGTGCCAGCAAGAGGGAGGAGAGCTCCTACAATGAGCAGTTCTTC.

This clonotype was seen repeatedly, ten times or more. The chain couples TRBV20-1 to TRBJ2-3; D gene uncertain. The CDR3 runs 13 residues. Germline V gene data show CDR1 as DFQATT and CDR2 as SNEGSKA (reference sequence). The ends were cut back, 1 base at V and 0 bases at J, with 5 bases in the middle. CDR3 DNA: TGCAGTGCTAGAGGTAGTAGCACAGATACGCAGTATTTT. This sequence encodes CSARGSSTDTQYF.

Only a few counts were recorded for this clonotype. V usage is TRBV30 and J usage is TRBJ2-3; 10 bases are a match to TRBD2. The J segment lost 1 base and the V segment lost 3 bases, leaving 16 bases of the junction unmatched. Per germline, CDR1 GTSNPN and CDR2 SVGIG (reference sequence). This CDR3 is 19 amino acids long. CDR3 nucleotides: TGTGCCTGGAGGAACCGGCTAGCGGGAGTAGGAAGGGGCACAGATACGCAGTATTTT. It specifies CAWRNRLAGVGRGTDTQYF.

This clonotype has ten or more counts. The rearrangement links TRBV7-9 to TRBJ2-7; 8 bases match TRBD1. This CDR3 has 16 amino acids. The V gene end was trimmed by 5 bases and the J gene end by 5 bases; junction bases not matched to a gene: 14. The germline gives CDR1 SEHNR, CDR2 FQNEAQ (reference sequence). CDR3 in DNA: TGTGCCAGCAGCCCGACAGATCAGGGGGCGTCTCACGAGCAGTACTTC. It yields the protein CASSPTDQGASHEQYF.

This clonotype was seen more than once but under ten times. This may come from a read error, since a much larger clone is one base off. This chain uses TRBV24-1 with TRBJ1-1, with no clear D. Germline V CDR1 and CDR2: KGHDR, SFDVKD. The length of the CDR3 is 14 residues. The CDR3: CATGDSGGNTEAFF. The DNA of the CDR3 is TGTGCCACCGGTGATTCGGGAGGGAACACTGAAGCTTTCTTT.

Only a few counts were recorded for this clonotype. The CDR3 sequence: CAWRVGGYEQYF. Here the CDR3 DNA reads TGTGCCTGGAGAGTAGGCGGCTACGAGCAGTACTTC. The chain couples TRBV30 to TRBJ2-7; no firm D call. The CDR3 runs to 12 residues. Per the germline V gene, CDR1 is GTSNPN and CDR2 is SVGIG (reference sequence). Trimming cost V 3 bases and J 3 bases, with 9 bases left between them.

In DNA form, the CDR3 reads TGTGCCAGCAGTGAAGGGAGGACGGGGAACTATGGCTACACCTTC. This encodes CASSEGRTGNYGYTF. This chain connects TRBV6-1 to TRBJ1-2; unclear D gene. CDR3 length: 15 residues. Per germline, CDR1 MNHNS and CDR2 SASEGT. V shed 1 base and J shed 2 bases, with 11 bases lying between them.

Regarding this clonotype: A read error may explain this, as a much larger clone is one base away. The rearrangement uses TRBV7-2 and TRBJ1-2; 10 positions agree with TRBD1. CDR1 and CDR2 from the germline V gene are SGHTA and FQGNSA. V shed 7 bases and J 3 bases; nucleotides not matched to a gene: 5. CDR3 length equals 14 residues. The CDR3, as DNA: TGTGCCAGCACCCAGACAGGGGGCGACTATGGCTACACCTTC. Its translation: CASTQTGGDYGYTF.

The rearrangement links TRBV4-1 to TRBJ2-1; 7 bases are a match to TRBD2. The V and J ends lost 5 bases and 6 bases, in that order; junction bases with no gene match: 13. Germline V gives CDR1 MGHRA, CDR2 YSYEKL. This CDR3 comprises 16 residues. The CDR3: CASSESPRGRGNEQFF. The CDR3 DNA sequence: TGCGCCAGCAGCGAGAGCCCTCGTGGGAGGGGCAATGAGCAGTTCTTC.

This clonotype was seen just once. The chain recombines TRBV24-1 with TRBJ2-2, with 8 bases identical to TRBD1. This CDR3 spans 16 amino acids. CDR1 and CDR2 from the germline V gene are KGHDR and SFDVKD. V lost 5 bases to trimming and J lost 1 base; unmatched junction nucleotides: 5. CDR3 DNA sequence: TGTGCCACCAGTGGACAGACAGGGGAGAACACCGGGGAGCTGTTTTTT. Translated, it gives CATSGQTGENTGELFF.